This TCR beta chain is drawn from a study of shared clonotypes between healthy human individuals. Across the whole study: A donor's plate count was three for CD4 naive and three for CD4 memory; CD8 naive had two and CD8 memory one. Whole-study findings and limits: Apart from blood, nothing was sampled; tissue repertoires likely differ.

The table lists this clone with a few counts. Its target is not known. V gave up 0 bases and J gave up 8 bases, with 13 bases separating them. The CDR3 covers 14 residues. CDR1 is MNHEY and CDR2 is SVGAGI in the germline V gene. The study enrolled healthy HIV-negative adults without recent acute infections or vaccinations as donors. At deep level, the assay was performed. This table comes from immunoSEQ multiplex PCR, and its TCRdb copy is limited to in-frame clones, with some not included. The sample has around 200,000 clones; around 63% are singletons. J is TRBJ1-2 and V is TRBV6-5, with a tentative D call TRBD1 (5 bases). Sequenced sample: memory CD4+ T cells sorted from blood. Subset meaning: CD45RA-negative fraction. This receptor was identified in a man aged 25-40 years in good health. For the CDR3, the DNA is TGTGCCAGCAGTTACTCGGGGGGAGTTGGAGGCTACACCTTC. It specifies CASSYSGGVGGYTF.